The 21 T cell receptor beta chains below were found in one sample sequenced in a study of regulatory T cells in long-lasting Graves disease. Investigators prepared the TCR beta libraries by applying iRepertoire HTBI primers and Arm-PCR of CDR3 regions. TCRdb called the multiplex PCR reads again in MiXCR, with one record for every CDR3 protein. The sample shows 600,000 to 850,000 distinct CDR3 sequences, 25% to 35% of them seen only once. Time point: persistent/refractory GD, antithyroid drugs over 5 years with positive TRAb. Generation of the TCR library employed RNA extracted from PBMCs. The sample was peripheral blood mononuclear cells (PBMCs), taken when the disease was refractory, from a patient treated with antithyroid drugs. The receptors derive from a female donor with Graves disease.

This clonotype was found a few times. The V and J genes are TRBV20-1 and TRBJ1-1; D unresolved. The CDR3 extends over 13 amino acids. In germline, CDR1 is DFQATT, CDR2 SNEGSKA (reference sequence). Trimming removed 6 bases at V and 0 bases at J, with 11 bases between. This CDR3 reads CSAESGLNTEAFF. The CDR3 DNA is TGCAGTGCCGAGTCGGGCCTGAACACTGAAGCTTTCTTT.

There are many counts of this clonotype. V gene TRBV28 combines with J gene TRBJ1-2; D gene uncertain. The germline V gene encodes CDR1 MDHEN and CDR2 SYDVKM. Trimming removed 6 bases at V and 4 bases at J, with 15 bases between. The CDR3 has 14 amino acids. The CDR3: CASSLGGKLYGYTF. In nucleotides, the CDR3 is TGTGCCAGCAGCCTAGGAGGGAAACTCTATGGCTACACCTTC.

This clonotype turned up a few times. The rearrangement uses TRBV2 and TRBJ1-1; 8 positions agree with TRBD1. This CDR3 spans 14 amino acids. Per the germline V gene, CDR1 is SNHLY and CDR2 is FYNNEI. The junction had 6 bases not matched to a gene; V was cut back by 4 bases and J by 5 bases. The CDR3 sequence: CASSGDRSRTEAFF. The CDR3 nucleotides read TGTGCCAGCAGTGGGGACAGGTCGAGGACTGAAGCTTTCTTT.

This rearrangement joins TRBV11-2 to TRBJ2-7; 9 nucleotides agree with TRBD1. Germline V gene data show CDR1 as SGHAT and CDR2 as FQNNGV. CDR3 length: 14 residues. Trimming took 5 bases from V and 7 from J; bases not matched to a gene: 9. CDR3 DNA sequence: TGTGCCAGCAGCCCGAGGACAGGGGCTCGGGAGCAGTACTTC. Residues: CASSPRTGAREQYF.

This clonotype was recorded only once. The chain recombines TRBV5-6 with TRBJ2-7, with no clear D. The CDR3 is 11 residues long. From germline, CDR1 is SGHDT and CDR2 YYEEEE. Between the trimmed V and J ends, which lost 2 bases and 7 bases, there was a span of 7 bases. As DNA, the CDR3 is TGTGCCAGCAGCTTTATTGGGGAGCAGTACTTC. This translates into CASSFIGEQYF.

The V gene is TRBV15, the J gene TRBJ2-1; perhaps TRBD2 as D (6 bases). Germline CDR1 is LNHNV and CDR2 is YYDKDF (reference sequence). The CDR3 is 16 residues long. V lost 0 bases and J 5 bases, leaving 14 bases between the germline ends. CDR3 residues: CATSRDRPSANNEQFF. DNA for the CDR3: TGTGCCACCAGCAGAGATCGGCCTAGCGCGAACAATGAGCAGTTCTTC.

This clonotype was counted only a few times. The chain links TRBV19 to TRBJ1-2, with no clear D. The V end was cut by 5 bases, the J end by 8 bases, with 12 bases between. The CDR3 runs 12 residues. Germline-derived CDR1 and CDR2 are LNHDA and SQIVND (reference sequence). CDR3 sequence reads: CASSRSVAGYTF. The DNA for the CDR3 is TGTGCCAGTAGTCGATCCGTCGCCGGCTACACCTTC. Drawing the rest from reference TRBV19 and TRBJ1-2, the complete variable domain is DGGITQSPKYLFRKEGQNVTLSCEQNLNHDAMYWYRQDPGQGLRLIYYSQIVNDFQKGDIAEGYSVSREKKESFPLTVTSAQKNPTAFYLCASSRSVAGYTFGSGTRLTVV.

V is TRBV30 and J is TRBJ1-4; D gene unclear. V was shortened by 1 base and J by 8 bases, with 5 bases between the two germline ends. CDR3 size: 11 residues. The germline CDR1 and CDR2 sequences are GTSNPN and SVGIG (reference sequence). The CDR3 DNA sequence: TGTGCCTGGAGTGAGCGAGAAAAACTGTTTTTT. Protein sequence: CAWSEREKLFF.

CDR3 DNA sequence: TGTGCCAGCAGTGAGACAGGGACCGGGGCCAACGTCCTGACTTTC. Translating it yields CASSETGTGANVLTF. The chain combines TRBV25-1 with TRBJ2-6; 7 bases agree with TRBD1. J gave up 4 bases and V 3 bases, and 3 bases lay outside the gene matches. Looked up from germline, CDR1 is MGHDK and CDR2 is SYGVNS. The CDR3 covers 15 residues.

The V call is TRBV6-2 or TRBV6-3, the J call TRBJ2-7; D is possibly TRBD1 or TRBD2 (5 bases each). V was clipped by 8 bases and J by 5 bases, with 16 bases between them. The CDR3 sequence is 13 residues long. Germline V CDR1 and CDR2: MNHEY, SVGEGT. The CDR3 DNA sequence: TGTGCCAGCGGGGGAGTAGGGCCCCACGAGCAGTACTTC. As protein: CASGGVGPHEQYF.

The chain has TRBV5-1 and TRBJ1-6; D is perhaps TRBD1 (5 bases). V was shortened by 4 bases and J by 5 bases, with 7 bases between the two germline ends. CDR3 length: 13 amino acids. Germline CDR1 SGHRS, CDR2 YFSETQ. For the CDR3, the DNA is TGCGCCAGCAGCCGGGACCATAATTCACCCCTCCACTTT. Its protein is CASSRDHNSPLHF.

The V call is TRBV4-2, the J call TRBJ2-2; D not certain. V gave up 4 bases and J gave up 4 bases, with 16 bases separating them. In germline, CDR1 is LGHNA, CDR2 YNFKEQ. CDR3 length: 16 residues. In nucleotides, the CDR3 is TGTGCCAGCAGCCCTGGCGTACAGAAGGGCACCGGGGAGCTGTTTTTT. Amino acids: CASSPGVQKGTGELFF.

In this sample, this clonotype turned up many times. The CDR3 DNA sequence: TGTGCCAGCAGCCAAGACAGGGAAGAGACCCAGTACTTC. It yields the protein CASSQDREETQYF. J is TRBJ2-5 and V is TRBV3-1; D perhaps matches TRBD1 (5 bases). The germline V and J ends were trimmed by 0 bases and 3 bases, with 5 bases remaining between them. The CDR3 runs to 13 residues. CDR1 LGHDT and CDR2 YNNKEL come from the germline V gene (reference sequence).

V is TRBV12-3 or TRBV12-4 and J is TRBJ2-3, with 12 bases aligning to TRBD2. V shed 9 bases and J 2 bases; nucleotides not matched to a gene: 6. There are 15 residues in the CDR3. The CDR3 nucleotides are TGTGCCAGTTCCGGGACTAGCGGGCTCACAGATACGCAGTATTTT. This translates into CASSGTSGLTDTQYF.

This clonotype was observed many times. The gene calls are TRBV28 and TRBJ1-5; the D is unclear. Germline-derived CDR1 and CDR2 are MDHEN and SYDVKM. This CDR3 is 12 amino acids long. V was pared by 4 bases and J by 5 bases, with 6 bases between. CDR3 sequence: CASSSMYQPQHF. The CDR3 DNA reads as TGTGCCAGCAGTTCGATGTATCAGCCCCAGCATTTT.

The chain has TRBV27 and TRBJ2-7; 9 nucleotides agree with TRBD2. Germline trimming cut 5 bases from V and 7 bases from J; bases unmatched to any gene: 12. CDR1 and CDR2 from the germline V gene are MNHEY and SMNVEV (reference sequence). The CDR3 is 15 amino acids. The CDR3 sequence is CASSNLAGTVLEQYF. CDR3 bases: TGTGCCAGCAGTAACCTAGCGGGGACCGTTTTGGAGCAGTACTTC.

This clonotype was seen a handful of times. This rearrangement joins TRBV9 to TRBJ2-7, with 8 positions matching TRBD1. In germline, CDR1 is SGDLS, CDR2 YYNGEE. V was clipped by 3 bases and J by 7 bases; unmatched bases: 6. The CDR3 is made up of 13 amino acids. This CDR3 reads CASSGTGYHEQYF. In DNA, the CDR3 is TGTGCCAGCAGCGGGACAGGGTATCATGAGCAGTACTTC.

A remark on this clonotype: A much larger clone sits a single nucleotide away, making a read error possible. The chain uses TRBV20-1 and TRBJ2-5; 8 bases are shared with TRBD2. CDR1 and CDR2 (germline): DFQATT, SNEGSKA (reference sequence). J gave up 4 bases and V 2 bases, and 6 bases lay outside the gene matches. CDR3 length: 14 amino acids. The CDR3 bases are TGCAGTGCTAGAAATCCGGGGGGGAGAGAGACCCAGTACTTC. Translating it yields CSARNPGGRETQYF.

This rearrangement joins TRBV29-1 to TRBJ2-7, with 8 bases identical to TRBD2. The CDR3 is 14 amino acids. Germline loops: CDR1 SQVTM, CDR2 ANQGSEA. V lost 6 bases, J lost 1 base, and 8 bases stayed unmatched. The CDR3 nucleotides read TGCAGCGTCCTCACTAGCGGACTATCCTACGAGCAGTACTTC. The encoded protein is CSVLTSGLSYEQYF.

CDR3 nucleotides: TGTGCCAGCAGCGAGAGAACAGGGGCCTTTAATTCACCCCTCCACTTT. Its protein product is CASSERTGAFNSPLHF. The chain uses TRBV11-2 and TRBJ1-6; TRBD1 matches 7 bases. The CDR3 is 16 residues long. Germline CDR1 and CDR2: SGHAT and FQNNGV. The V segment lost 5 bases and the J segment 6 bases; nucleotides outside the gene matches: 10.

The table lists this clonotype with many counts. This CDR3 reads CAIKGAQEQPQHF. CDR3 bases: TGTGCCATCAAGGGGGCCCAAGAGCAGCCCCAGCATTTT. This chain joins TRBV10-3 and TRBJ1-5; the match to TRBD1 covers 7 bases. After removal of 7 bases from V and 7 bases from J, the junction contained 7 bases not matched to a gene. Germline-derived CDR1 and CDR2 are ENHRY and SYGVKD. The length of the CDR3 is 13 residues.